The clone carrying this T cell receptor (beta chain) appeared many times. Its antigen is unknown. RNA transcripts gave rise to amplified TCR beta CDR3 regions. The HTBI primer set served for first-round RT-PCR of the TCR CDR3. TCRdb re-derived calls from the multiplex PCR reads in MiXCR, one entry per CDR3 protein. The sample records around 520,000 distinct CDR3 sequences, around 22% being singletons. The CDR3 length is 15 residues. V lost 0 bases and J 7 bases, leaving 16 bases between the germline ends. CDR1 and CDR2 from the germline V gene are LNHNV and YYDKDF (reference sequence). This sample is drawn from a study of T cells in Graves' hyperthyroidism and ophthalmopathy. The study, taken as a whole, reports: Most thyroid clonotypes expanded above 0.001 were also detected in blood.

The source of the PBMCs was around 10 ml of fresh peripheral blood. The source is a woman younger than 45 with Graves' ophthalmopathy. The chain uses TRBV15 and TRBJ2-7, with D possibly TRBD1 on 7 matching bases. Sequencing input: blood. CDR3 coding DNA: TGTGCCACCAGCAGAGATTTGAGGCAGGGGGGTGAGCAGTACTTC. Amino acid sequence: CATSRDLRQGGEQYF.